Listed below are T cell receptor beta chains from one sample, sequenced in a study of regulatory T cells in long-lasting Graves disease. Using its own MiXCR run on the multiplex PCR reads, TCRdb lists one record per CDR3 protein. This table has 500,000 to 700,000 distinct CDR3 sequences, 16% appearing once. This sample also appeared in a second study, on T cells in Graves' hyperthyroidism and ophthalmopathy.

Sample: peripheral blood mononuclear cells (PBMCs), taken at new diagnosis, from a patient treated with antithyroid drugs. The source is a woman aged 25 to 39 with Graves disease. The CDR3 runs from the conserved cysteine through the conserved F or W. A D gene is named only where the DNA matches it firmly. Rows give clone size only sometimes, using once, few, many, or a class for an expanded clone.

clone_size d_call j_call v_call cdr3_nt cdr3_aa
many TRBD1 TRBJ2-3 TRBV6-5 TGTGCCAGCAGTTACTCTTATGCAGGGGGCGCAGATACGCAGTATTTT CASSYSYAGGADTQYF
NA NA TRBJ1-2 TRBV20-1 TGCAGTGCTTTGACTCTCGGCTACACCTTC CSALTLGYTF
few NA TRBJ1-5 TRBV29-1 TGCAGCGTCAGCAGGGGACCGGATCAGCCCCAGCATTTT CSVSRGPDQPQHF
few TRBD1 TRBJ2-2 TRBV7-2 TGTGCCAGCAGCCTTGACAGGGGGTTCACCGGGGAGCTGTTTTTT CASSLDRGFTGELFF
many NA TRBJ1-2 TRBV2 TGTGCCAGCAGTGAGGAAGTCGGCTACACCTTC CASSEEVGYTF
few NA TRBJ2-7 TRBV7-9 TGTGCCAGCAGCCGCGAGGGCGAGCAGTACTTC CASSREGEQYF
NA TRBD2 TRBJ2-3 TRBV7-2 TGTGCCAGCAGCTCGAGATGGACTAGCGGGAGTTTCAGCACAGATACGCAGTATTTT CASSSRWTSGSFSTDTQYF
many NA TRBJ2-1 TRBV28 TGTGCCAGCAGTCGACAGCTTATGACTGTGAGCTCCTACAATGAGCAGTTCTTC CASSRQLMTVSSYNEQFF
many NA TRBJ1-2 TRBV24-1 TGTGCCACCAGTGACTGGGTCGGGGCCGGCTACACCTTC CATSDWVGAGYTF
many NA TRBJ2-1 TRBV2 TGTGCCAGCAGTGAGGTCAGGGGAATATACAATGAGCAGTTCTTC CASSEVRGIYNEQFF
few NA TRBJ2-3 TRBV18 TGTGCCAGCTCAACCGCCTCGCGCGCCGATACGCAGTATTTT CASSTASRADTQYF
few NA TRBJ2-1 TRBV12-3/TRBV12-4 TGTGCCAGCAGTTTAGGGCTAGGTGAGCAGTTCTTC CASSLGLGEQFF
NA NA TRBJ2-2 TRBV28 TGTGCCAGCAGTTTACAGGGGGGCGGGACCGGGGAGCTGTTTTTT CASSLQGGGTGELFF
NA TRBD2 TRBJ2-3 TRBV7-3 TGTGCCAGCAGCTTAACGACTAGCGGGAGTGATACGCAGTATTTT CASSLTTSGSDTQYF
many NA TRBJ2-3 TRBV28 TGTGCCAGCAGTTCACGGACGGATCTCACAGATACGCAGTATTTT CASSSRTDLTDTQYF
NA NA TRBJ2-2 TRBV19 TGTGCCAGTAGTGTCGGGTTCGCGAACACCGGGGAGCTGTTTTTT CASSVGFANTGELFF
many NA TRBJ2-3 TRBV28 TGTGCCAGCAGTCGGGACTTGACAGATACGCAGTATTTT CASSRDLTDTQYF
NA NA TRBJ1-1 TRBV14 TGTGCCAGCAGCCGGTTGGCGGGGAACACTGAAGCTTTCTTT CASSRLAGNTEAFF
many NA TRBJ2-1 TRBV2 TGTGCAAAAAAAGGGGCTAGTTTCAATGAGCAGTTCTTC CAKKGASFNEQFF
few NA TRBJ2-7 TRBV20-1 TGCAGTGCTAGACGGGGGAGCACATACGAGCAGTACTTC CSARRGSTYEQYF
NA NA TRBJ2-1 TRBV3-1 TGTGCCAGCAGCCAACATTATGAGCTGACGCGCGAACGCAATGAGCAGTTCTTC CASSQHYELTRERNEQFF
many NA TRBJ2-1 TRBV28 TGTGCCACCAAAGAGACAGGCTACAATGAGCAGTTCTTC CATKETGYNEQFF
many NA TRBJ1-2 TRBV28 TGTGCCAGCAGTTTTTCTGCTTTGGGGCCTTATGGCTACACCTTC CASSFSALGPYGYTF
many NA TRBJ2-3 TRBV5-1 TGCGCCAGCAGACTTGGACCGGCCCCCACAGATACGCAGTATTTT CASRLGPAPTDTQYF